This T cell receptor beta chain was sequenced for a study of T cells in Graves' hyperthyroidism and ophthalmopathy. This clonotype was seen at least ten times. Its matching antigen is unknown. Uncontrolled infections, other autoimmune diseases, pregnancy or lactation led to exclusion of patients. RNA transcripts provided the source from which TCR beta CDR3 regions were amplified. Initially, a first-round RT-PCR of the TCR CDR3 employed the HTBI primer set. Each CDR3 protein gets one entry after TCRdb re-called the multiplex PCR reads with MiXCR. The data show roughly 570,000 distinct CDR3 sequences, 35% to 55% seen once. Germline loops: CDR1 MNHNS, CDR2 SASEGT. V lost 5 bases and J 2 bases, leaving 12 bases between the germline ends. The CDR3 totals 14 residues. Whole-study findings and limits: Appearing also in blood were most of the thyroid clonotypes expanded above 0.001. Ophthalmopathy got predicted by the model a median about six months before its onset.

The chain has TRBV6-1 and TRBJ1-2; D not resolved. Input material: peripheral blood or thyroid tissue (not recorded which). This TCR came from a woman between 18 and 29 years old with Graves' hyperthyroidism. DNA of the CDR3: TGTGCCAGCAGTCGCCCCCTCACCAACTATGGCTACACCTTC. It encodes CASSRPLTNYGYTF.